The count of the clone carrying this TCR beta chain is one. Antigen: not known. Produced via immunoSEQ multiplex PCR; TCRdb's table is partial and in-frame only. The sample has roughly 2.2 million clones, more than 85% seen once. This sample stems from a study of shared clonotypes between healthy human individuals. Study overall: Those who served as donors were two women and a few men between the ages of 18 and 49. General study findings and limits: Clonotype sharing among donors was expected to depend on sequencing depth. A limitation of the genetic and exposure-history diversity represented arose from few donors. Relative to memory subsets, naive subsets generally showed larger estimated richness.

The V end was cut by 0 bases, the J end by 10 bases, with 13 bases between. CDR1 MNHNS and CDR2 SASEGT come from the germline V gene. CDR3 length: 14 residues. The V gene is TRBV6-1, the J gene TRBJ1-5; unclear D gene. The clonotype was recovered from a man younger than 30 in good health. Some clones in this sample may be carry-over from other donors' samples. The material sequenced was naive CD4+ T cells from PBMCs. Indicated subset: CD45RA+ positively selected. The CDR3, as DNA: TGTGCCAGCAGTGAAGCGAGCGGATGGAAACCCCAGCATTTT. It specifies CASSEASGWKPQHF.